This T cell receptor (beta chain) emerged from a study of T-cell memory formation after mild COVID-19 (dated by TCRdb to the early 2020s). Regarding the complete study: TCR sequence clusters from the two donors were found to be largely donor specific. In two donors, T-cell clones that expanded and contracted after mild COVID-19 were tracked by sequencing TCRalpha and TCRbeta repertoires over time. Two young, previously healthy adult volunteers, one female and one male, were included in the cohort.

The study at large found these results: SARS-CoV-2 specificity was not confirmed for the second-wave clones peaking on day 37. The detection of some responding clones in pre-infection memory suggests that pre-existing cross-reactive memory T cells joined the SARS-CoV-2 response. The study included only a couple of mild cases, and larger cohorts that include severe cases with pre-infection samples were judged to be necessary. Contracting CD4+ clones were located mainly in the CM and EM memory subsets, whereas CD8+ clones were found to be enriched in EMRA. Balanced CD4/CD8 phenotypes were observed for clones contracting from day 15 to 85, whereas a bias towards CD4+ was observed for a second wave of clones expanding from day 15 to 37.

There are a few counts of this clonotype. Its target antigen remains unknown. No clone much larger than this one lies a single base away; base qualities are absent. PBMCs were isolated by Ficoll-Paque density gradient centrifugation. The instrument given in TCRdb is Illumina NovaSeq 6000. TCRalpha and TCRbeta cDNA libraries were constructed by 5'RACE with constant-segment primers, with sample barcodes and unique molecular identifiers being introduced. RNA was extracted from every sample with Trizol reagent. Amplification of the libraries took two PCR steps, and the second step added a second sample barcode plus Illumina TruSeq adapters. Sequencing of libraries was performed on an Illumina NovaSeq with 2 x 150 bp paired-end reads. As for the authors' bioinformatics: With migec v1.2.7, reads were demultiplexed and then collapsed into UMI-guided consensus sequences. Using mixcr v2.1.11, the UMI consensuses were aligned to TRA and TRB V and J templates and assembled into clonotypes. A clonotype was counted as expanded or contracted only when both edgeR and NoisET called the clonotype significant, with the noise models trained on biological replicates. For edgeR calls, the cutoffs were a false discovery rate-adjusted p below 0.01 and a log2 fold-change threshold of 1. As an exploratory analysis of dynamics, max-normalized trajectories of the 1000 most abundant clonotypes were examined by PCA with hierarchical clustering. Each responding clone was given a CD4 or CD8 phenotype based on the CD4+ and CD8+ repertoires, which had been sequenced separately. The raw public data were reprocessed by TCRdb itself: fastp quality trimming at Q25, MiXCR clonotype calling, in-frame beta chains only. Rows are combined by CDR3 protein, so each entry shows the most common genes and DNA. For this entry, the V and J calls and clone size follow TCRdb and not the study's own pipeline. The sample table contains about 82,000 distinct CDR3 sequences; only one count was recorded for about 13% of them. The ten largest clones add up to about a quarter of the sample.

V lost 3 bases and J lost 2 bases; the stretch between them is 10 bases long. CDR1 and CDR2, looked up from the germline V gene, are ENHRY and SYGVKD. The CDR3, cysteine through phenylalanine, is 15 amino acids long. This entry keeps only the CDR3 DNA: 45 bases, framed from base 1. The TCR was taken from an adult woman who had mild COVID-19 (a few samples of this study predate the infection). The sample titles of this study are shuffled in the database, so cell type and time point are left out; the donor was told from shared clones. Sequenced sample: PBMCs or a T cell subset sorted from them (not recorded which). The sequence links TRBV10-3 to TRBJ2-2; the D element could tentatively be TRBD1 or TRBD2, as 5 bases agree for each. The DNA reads TGTGCCATCAGTGACAGGGACGGAAACACCGGGGAGCTGTTTTTT. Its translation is CAISDRDGNTGELFF.